The subject of this entry is one T cell receptor beta chain. Its specificity is not known. Deletions cut 4 bases from V and 5 bases from J, with 14 bases between. The germline V gene has CDR1 MNHNY and CDR2 SVGAGI (reference sequence). The CDR3 has 14 residues. The entry originates in a study of T-cell memory formation after mild COVID-19. TCR alpha and TCR beta cDNA libraries with sample barcodes and UMIs came from 5'RACE using constant-segment primers. In TCRdb, the 5' RACE reads were re-called with MiXCR into one record per CDR3 protein. The sample yields 310,000 or so distinct CDR3 sequences, 15% seen once. Study-level points and caveats: Contracting clones, day 15 to 85, had balanced CD4/CD8, and later expanders favored CD4+. Chiefly within CM and EM were the contracting CD4+ clones; CD8+ ones were within EMRA.

The sequence was obtained from a man aged 18-30 years who had mild COVID-19 (a few samples of this study predate the infection). Cell type and time point are not known. The source material was PBMCs or a T cell subset sorted from them (not recorded which). The chain has TRBV6-6 and TRBJ2-5; weak D call: TRBD1 (6 bases). The CDR3 here is CASSFRGSWETQYF. Here the CDR3 DNA reads TGTGCCAGCAGTTTCAGGGGATCTTGGGAGACCCAGTACTTC.